This TCR beta chain was sequenced for a study of cytomegalovirus exposure and HLA in healthy donors. Everyone who donated was a healthy bone marrow donor. V was pared by 8 bases and J by 6 bases, with 8 bases between. The CDR3 totals 11 residues. CDR1 MNHEY and CDR2 SMNVEV come from the germline V gene (reference sequence). PCR used 60 Vbeta primers and 13 Jbeta primers. Generated by immunoSEQ multiplex PCR, the TCRdb table keeps only in-frame clones and is missing some. Of about 45,000 clones listed, around 72% are singletons. The chain carries TRBV27 and TRBJ2-1, with D maybe TRBD2 (6 bases). Sequencing was performed on PBMCs. The clonotype was recovered from a woman in her 30s in good health and CMV-seronegative. CDR3 DNA: TGTGCCAGCTCGGAGGGCAATGAGCAGTTCTTC. Translation: CASSEGNEQFF.